The clone carrying this TCR beta chain was seen only a few times. As yet, its antigen is unknown. This CDR3 has 17 amino acids. Germline values: CDR1 SGHNT, CDR2 YENEEA. Between the trimmed V and J ends, which lost 3 bases and 5 bases, there was a span of 19 bases. The sample is drawn from a study of T cell repertoires in cytomegalovirus infection. Study information: Public TCR beta signature analysis indicated the presence of both CMV infection and matching HLA type.

Study-wide results and limits: Accumulated public TCR beta family frequency recognized individuals carrying CMV together with the relevant HLA.

One entry per CDR3 protein, called by TCRdb with MiXCR from the reads. This sample has about 740,000 distinct CDR3 sequences, with 35% to 45% found just once. Sequencing was done on a sample of PBMCs. The chain joins TRBV11-3 to TRBJ2-2; possibly TRBD2 for D (6 bases). The receptor comes from a human donor in good health (CMV status not recorded). Some clones in this sample may be carry-over from other donors' samples. CDR3 sequence (DNA): TGTGCCAGCAGCTTTAGGGGAGGCACACGTAGAACCGGGGAGCTGTTTTTT. Translating it yields CASSFRGGTRRTGELFF.